This T cell receptor (beta chain) came from a study of T cells in Graves' hyperthyroidism and ophthalmopathy. About the study: Prior to any treatment, at the point of initial diagnosis, peripheral blood was collected.

Amplified regions were TCR beta CDR3 sequences from RNA transcripts. With the HTBI primer set, the TCR CDR3 went through a first round of RT-PCR. One entry per CDR3 protein, called by TCRdb with MiXCR from the multiplex PCR reads. The table lists about 640,000 distinct CDR3 sequences, roughly 15% of them singletons. Looked up from germline, CDR1 is SEHNR and CDR2 is FQNEAQ (reference sequence). V was shortened by 3 bases and J by 4 bases, with 16 bases between the two germline ends. The CDR3 has 16 amino acids. Ophthalmopathy cases scored 3 or more on the Clinical Activity Score and 4 or more on NOSPECS grade, with duration below 3 months. The study excluded patients with uncontrolled infection, other autoimmune disease, pregnancy or lactation.

Sequenced material: blood. This clonotype was obtained from a woman aged 45-59 years with Graves' ophthalmopathy. The chain combines TRBV7-9 with TRBJ1-3; no clear D gene. Written as DNA, the CDR3 is TGTGCCAGCAGCTTTGGGCTAGGAGGCTTCGGAAACACCATATATTTT. It yields the protein CASSFGLGGFGNTIYF.